This is a list of T cell receptor beta chains from one sample in a study of shared clonotypes between healthy human individuals. Libraries were prepared by immunoSEQ multiplex PCR; TCRdb keeps only in-frame clonotypes and omits some of them. Here the sample spans about 600,000 clones, around 97% being singletons. Sequencing input: naive CD4+ T cells sorted from blood. The source is a woman in her 30s in good health. Both conserved end residues are part of each CDR3. The D gene is left open where the match is weak. Clone size is given for some rows only: seen once, a few or many times, or a class if the clone is expanded.

clone_size | j_call | d_call | v_call | cdr3_nt | cdr3_aa
. | TRBJ2-5 | . | TRBV7-2 | TGTGCCAGCAGTTCCGACTTTGGCGAGACCCAGTACTTC | CASSSDFGETQYF
. | TRBJ2-7 | TRBD2 | TRBV28 | TGTGCCAGATCGCGACGGACTAGCGGGATCGCAAACGAGCAGTACTTC | CARSRRTSGIANEQYF
. | TRBJ2-1 | TRBD2 | TRBV27 | TGTGCCAGCAGTGGGTGGGGACTAGCGGGTGTTGAGCAGTTCTTC | CASSGWGLAGVEQFF
once | TRBJ2-1 | . | TRBV2 | TGTGCCAGCAGCCAAATGAGCAGCTCTAATGAGCAGTTCTTC | CASSQMSSSNEQFF
. | TRBJ2-2 | . | TRBV5-6 | TGTGCCAGCAGCTTGGGACGGAACACCGGGGAGCTGTTTTTT | CASSLGRNTGELFF
. | TRBJ2-2 | TRBD1 | TRBV5-1 | TGCGCCAGCAGCTTGGAGGGACAGGGAGCCGGGGAGCTGTTTTTT | CASSLEGQGAGELFF
. | TRBJ1-5 | TRBD1 | TRBV6-1 | TGTGCCAGCAGGGGGACAGTCAATCAGCCCCAGCATTTT | CASRGTVNQPQHF
. | TRBJ2-3 | . | TRBV28 | TGTGCCACCAGAACTAGATTTTCGGTCGCGCAGTATTTT | CATRTRFSVAQYF
. | TRBJ2-3 | . | TRBV6-4 | TGTGCCAGCAGTGACGCCCCCGGAGGGACAGATACGCAGTATTTT | CASSDAPGGTDTQYF
. | TRBJ1-4 | . | TRBV5-1 | TGCGCCAGCAGCTTAAATTCGATCGGAGGGAATGAAAAACTGTTTTTT | CASSLNSIGGNEKLFF
few | TRBJ1-1 | . | TRBV5-1 | TGCGCCAGCAGCCCGGGAGGGAACACTGAAGCTTTCTTT | CASSPGGNTEAFF
. | TRBJ2-7 | TRBD2 | TRBV29-1 | TGCAGCGTTACTAGCGGGAGTATTCCCTACGAGCAGTACTTC | CSVTSGSIPYEQYF
. | TRBJ2-2 | TRBD2 | TRBV5-1 | TGCGCCAGCAGACCACTAGCGGGAGGGAACACCGGGGAGCTGTTTTTT | CASRPLAGGNTGELFF
. | TRBJ2-7 | TRBD1 | TRBV4-2 | TGTGCCAGCAGCCACGGGGACAGGTTCTCCTCCTACGAGCAGTACTTC | CASSHGDRFSSYEQYF
. | TRBJ2-2 | . | TRBV4-1 | TGCGCCAGCAGCCAATATAGCGCGCTCACCGGGGAGCTGTTTTTT | CASSQYSALTGELFF
. | TRBJ2-3 | . | TRBV5-6 | TGTGCCAGCAGCTTGTCCGTTGCAGATACGCAGTATTTT | CASSLSVADTQYF
. | TRBJ2-7 | TRBD1 | TRBV28 | TGTGCCAGCAGTCCGGGACAGGGCTCTCGCGAGCAGTACTTC | CASSPGQGSREQYF
. | TRBJ1-4 | TRBD1 | TRBV5-1 | TGCGCCAGCAGCTTTACAGGGGGCGATGAAAAACTGTTTTTT | CASSFTGGDEKLFF
. | TRBJ1-6 | . | TRBV2 | TGTGCCAGCAGTGAAGCTTACGGAAATTCACCCCTCCACTTT | CASSEAYGNSPLHF
. | TRBJ2-5 | . | TRBV7-2 | TGTGCCAGCCGAAAGGGTGGAGGGGGAGAGACCCAGTACTTC | CASRKGGGGETQYF
. | TRBJ1-3 | . | TRBV19 | TGTGCCAGTAGCTCGACAGCCTCTGGAAACACCATATATTTT | CASSSTASGNTIYF
. | TRBJ2-5 | TRBD2 | TRBV5-6 | TGTGCCAGCAGCTTATTAGCGGGAGCCGGGGAGACCCAGTACTTC | CASSLLAGAGETQYF
. | TRBJ2-1 | . | TRBV6-5 | TGTGCCAGCAGTAAACACCCGGGGACTGACAATGAGCAGTTCTTC | CASSKHPGTDNEQFF
. | TRBJ2-7 | TRBD1 | TRBV28 | TGTGCCAGCAGTGCTCCGGGACAGGGGCTCGAGCAGTACTTC | CASSAPGQGLEQYF
. | TRBJ2-7 | . | TRBV28 | TGTGCCAGCAGTTTGGGGGGCTACTCCTACGAGCAGTACTTC | CASSLGGYSYEQYF
. | TRBJ2-7 | TRBD1 | TRBV10-3 | TGTGCCATCAGTGAGTCGAGACGGACAGGGGGGACCTACGAGCAGTACTTC | CAISESRRTGGTYEQYF
once | TRBJ2-7 | . | TRBV19 | TGTGCCAGTAGTATTTCGGCGCGGAAGACCTACGAGCAGTACTTC | CASSISARKTYEQYF
. | TRBJ2-5 | . | TRBV4-2 | TGTGCCAGCAGCCAAGTCGAGAGACGCGAGACCCAGTACTTC | CASSQVERRETQYF
. | TRBJ1-1 | . | TRBV9 | TGTGCCAGCAGCGTGGCCAGTTTTTCCACTGAAGCTTTCTTT | CASSVASFSTEAFF
once | TRBJ2-2 | . | TRBV4-1 | TGCGCCAGCAGCCAAGATTTGAACAGGGCTCCCTGGGACACCGGGGAGCTGTTTTTT | CASSQDLNRAPWDTGELFF
. | TRBJ2-1 | . | TRBV2 | TGTGCCAGCAGTTCTGTCTCCTCCTACAATGAGCAGTTCTTC | CASSSVSSYNEQFF
. | TRBJ1-2 | . | TRBV6-1 | TGTGCCCACACAGGCGAGACAGTTTCCTATGGCTACACCTTC | CAHTGETVSYGYTF